Presented here are 24 T cell receptor beta chains from one specimen sequenced in a study of T-cell reconstitution after alpha-beta-depleted transplantation in children. Preparation of the TCRbeta library was carried out with unique molecular identifiers. TCRdb fed the PCR reads into MiXCR, producing one record per CDR3 protein. This sample yields hundreds of thousands of distinct CDR3 sequences, of which 10% are seen a single time; around 7.6% belongs to the top ten. The source material was PBMCs, sampled before TCRalphabeta/CD19-depleted stem cell transplant. The receptors derive from a boy under two years old with acute myeloid leukemia, due to receive a stem cell transplant.

This clonotype was recorded many times. The junction does not match germline at one end; this may be a read error. The V and J genes are TRBV5-1 and TRBJ2-7, with 9 nucleotides matching TRBD1. This CDR3 spans 16 amino acids. Germline CDR1 SGHRS, CDR2 YFSETQ. The chain's CDR3 is CASSLKTGQGSYDQYF. CDR3 DNA sequence: TGCGCCAGCAGCTTGAAAACGGGACAGGGTTCCTACGATCAGTACTTC.

The chain employs TRBV30 and TRBJ1-1; 8 bases are shared with TRBD1. Germline V gene lookup returns CDR1 GTSNPN and CDR2 SVGIG (reference sequence). The J segment lost 0 bases and the V segment lost 2 bases, leaving 11 bases of the junction unmatched. The CDR3 covers 17 residues. The CDR3 loop reads CAWSTQGAWRLNTEAFF. CDR3 sequence (DNA): TGTGCCTGGAGTACTCAGGGGGCATGGAGACTGAACACTGAAGCTTTCTTT. Drawing the rest from reference TRBV30 and TRBJ1-1, the complete variable domain is SQTIHQWPATLVQPVGSPLSLECTVEGTSNPNLYWYRQAAGRGLQLLFYSVGIGQISSEVPQNLSASRPQDRQFILSSKKLLLSDSGFYLCAWSTQGAWRLNTEAFFGQGTRLTVV.

This clonotype was detected many times. The chain links TRBV25-1 to TRBJ2-7; 11 bases align to TRBD1. The J segment lost 5 bases and the V segment lost 7 bases, leaving 4 bases of the junction unmatched. The germline gives CDR1 MGHDK, CDR2 SYGVNS. The CDR3 consists of 13 residues. Here the CDR3 DNA reads TGTGCCAGCATCCGGACAGGGGGCCACGAGCAGTACTTC. Translated: CASIRTGGHEQYF.

The table lists this clonotype with many counts. The CDR3 reads CASSPPGQTYEQYF. CDR3 DNA sequence: TGCGCCAGCAGCCCACCGGGACAAACCTACGAGCAGTACTTC. This sequence joins TRBV5-1 and TRBJ2-7; tentative D call: TRBD1 (6 bases). This CDR3 has 14 amino acids. V dropped 4 bases and J dropped 2 bases, with 13 bases sitting between them. Looked up from germline, CDR1 is SGHRS and CDR2 is YFSETQ.

As regards this clonotype: This may be a read error: a much more frequent sequence differs by one nucleotide. The V gene is TRBV28, the J gene TRBJ2-3; D is uncertain. Trimming took 5 bases from V and 2 from J, leaving 14 bases between them. Per germline, CDR1 MDHEN and CDR2 SYDVKM. The CDR3 runs 15 residues. CDR3 sequence (DNA): TGTGCCAGCAGTCCGACCGGGCGCCTCACAGATACGCAGTATTTT. Its protein product is CASSPTGRLTDTQYF.

This clonotype was found many times. The chain is built from TRBV5-1 and TRBJ1-1; TRBD1 matches 7 bases. V shed 4 bases, J shed 4 bases, and the junction held 7 bases outside the gene matches. The CDR3 is 14 residues long. Germline V gives CDR1 SGHRS, CDR2 YFSETQ. CDR3 sequence (DNA): TGCGCCAGCAGCGTGACAGGGTTGGCCACTGAAGCTTTCTTT. Protein sequence: CASSVTGLATEAFF. The full variable domain, rest sourced from reference TRBV5-1 and TRBJ1-1, is KAGVTQTPRYLIKTRGQQVTLSCSPISGHRSVSWYQQTPGQGLQFLFEYFSETQRNKGNFPGRFSGRQFSNSRSEMNVSTLELGDSALYLCASSVTGLATEAFFGQGTRLTVV.

This clonotype has at least ten counts. The rearrangement uses TRBV20-1 and TRBJ2-3; 12 positions agree with TRBD2. This CDR3 contains 17 residues. CDR1 is DFQATT and CDR2 is SNEGSKA in the germline V gene (reference sequence). V dropped 5 bases and J dropped 1; count of bases not matched to a gene: 10. The CDR3 DNA reads as TGCAGTGCTGGGGGAGGGACTAGCGGGCCCCGCACAGATACGCAGTATTTT. It encodes CSAGGGTSGPRTDTQYF.

In its sample, this clonotype was seen a few times. Here the CDR3 reads CASSSIQGTGELFF. CDR3 in DNA: TGTGCCAGCAGCTCGATACAGGGTACCGGGGAGCTGTTTTTT. The V gene is TRBV7-6, the J gene TRBJ2-2; tentatively, D is TRBD1 (6 bases). Germline V gene lookup returns CDR1 SGHVS and CDR2 FNYEAQ. The length of the CDR3 is 14 residues. Trimming removed 4 bases from V and 5 bases from J, with 11 bases in between.

The sample holds a few counts of this clonotype. This rearrangement joins TRBV13 to TRBJ2-7; 9 bases map to TRBD2. CDR1 is PRHDT and CDR2 is FYEKMQ in the germline V gene (reference sequence). The CDR3 runs 16 residues. Unmatched junction bases numbered 11, after V lost 4 bases and J lost 4 bases. The CDR3, as DNA: TGTGCCAGCAGCTCTGGGACCGGGACTAGCATTTACGAGCAGTACTTC. It is translated as CASSSGTGTSIYEQYF.

A word on this clonotype: Lacking the conserved final phenylalanine or tryptophan, this CDR3 likely reflects a read error. The chain uses TRBV5-1 and TRBJ2-5, with D possibly called TRBD1 or TRBD2 (5 bases each). Trimming took off 0 bases at V and 4 bases at J, with 13 bases between the two ends. The CDR3 contains 15 residues. Germline-derived CDR1 and CDR2 are SGHRS and YFSETQ. The CDR3 DNA is TGCGCCAGCAGCTTGGTTTCAGGGACCGCAGAGACCCAGTACTCC. The encoded protein is CASSLVSGTAETQYS.

The table lists this clonotype with many counts. The rearrangement links TRBV12-3 or TRBV12-4 to TRBJ1-6; the match to TRBD1 covers 8 bases. This CDR3 region has 14 residues. Trimming cost V 6 bases and J 10 bases; bases outside gene matches: 8. CDR3 coding DNA: TGTGCCAGCAGCTCTCAGGGGGCAAGCTCACCCCTCCACTTT. This gives the protein CASSSQGASSPLHF.

This clonotype was recorded many times. The rearrangement uses TRBV12-3 or TRBV12-4 and TRBJ2-1, with 15 bases identical to TRBD2. The CDR3 runs 16 residues. With 6 bases clipped from V and 6 bases from J, the junction kept 6 bases outside the gene matches. CDR3 residues: CASRPGLAGGINEQFF. The CDR3 nucleotides are TGTGCCAGCAGGCCGGGACTAGCGGGAGGCATCAATGAGCAGTTCTTC.

The sample holds a few counts of this clonotype. The chain employs TRBV21-1 and TRBJ2-1; TRBD2 is the table's D call and was not checked against the DNA. TRBV21-1 is recorded as a pseudogene. This CDR3 is built from 17 residues. CDR3 loop: CASSNRTSGRVSNEQFF. Here the CDR3 DNA reads TGTGCCAGCAGCAACAGGACTAGCGGGAGAGTCTCAAATGAGCAGTTCTTC.

This clonotype was picked up many times. The chain has TRBV3-1 and TRBJ2-3, with 7 nucleotides matching TRBD2. With 3 bases clipped from V and 3 bases from J, the junction kept 3 bases outside the gene matches. The germline CDR1 and CDR2 sequences are LGHDT and YNNKEL (reference sequence). The CDR3 contains 14 residues. The CDR3 protein is CASSQKRETDTQYF. Written as DNA, the CDR3 is TGTGCCAGCAGCCAGAAGCGGGAAACAGATACGCAGTATTTT.

This clonotype was found many times. The V call is TRBV28, the J call TRBJ2-7, with D unclear. V lost 3 bases and J lost 3, with 18 bases in between. Per germline, CDR1 MDHEN and CDR2 SYDVKM. The length of the CDR3 is 16 residues. Written as DNA, the CDR3 is TGTGCCAGCAGTTTCGATGCCCTTATACAGCACTACGAGCAGTACTTC. This gives the protein CASSFDALIQHYEQYF. Supplemented by reference TRBV28 and TRBJ2-7, the full variable domain reads DVKVTQSSRYLVKRTGEKVFLECVQDMDHENMFWYRQDPGLGLRLIYFSYDVKMKEKGDIPEGYSVSREKKERFSLILESASTNQTSMYLCASSFDALIQHYEQYFGPGTRLTVT.

The chain uses TRBV5-4 and TRBJ2-1; 11 bases are a match to TRBD2. Germline V gene data show CDR1 as SGHNT and CDR2 as YYREEE (reference sequence). The ends lost 3 bases at V and 1 base at J; junction bases unmatched: 6. The CDR3 contains 17 residues. The CDR3 region is CASSSELAGASYNEQFF. The DNA of the CDR3 is TGTGCCAGCAGCTCTGAACTAGCGGGGGCATCCTACAATGAGCAGTTCTTC.

This clonotype was counted at least ten times. This sequence joins TRBV12-3 or TRBV12-4 and TRBJ2-5; D remains unclear. This CDR3 has 14 residues. V lost 4 bases, J lost 5 bases, and 14 bases lay in between. The CDR3 is CASSSLKYGETQYF. CDR3 sequence (DNA): TGTGCCAGCAGTTCTTTAAAGTACGGGGAGACCCAGTACTTC.

This clonotype was counted at least ten times. The chain joins TRBV12-3 or TRBV12-4 to TRBJ2-7; 8 nucleotides agree with TRBD1. The trim removed 7 bases at V and 3 bases at J, leaving 8 bases unmatched. This CDR3 contains 14 residues. CDR3 DNA sequence: TGTGCCAGCACTACTTTCGGGACAGGCTACGAGCAGTACTTC. Its translation: CASTTFGTGYEQYF.

A few counts support this clonotype. This rearrangement joins TRBV6-2 or TRBV6-3 to TRBJ2-7, with 13 bases aligning to TRBD2. CDR3 length: 15 amino acids. The germline V gene has CDR1 MNHEY and CDR2 SVGEGT. Trimming took 2 bases from V and 3 from J; bases not matched to a gene: 1. This CDR3 is CASSYRTSGGYEQYF. For the CDR3, the DNA is TGTGCCAGCAGTTACCGGACTAGCGGGGGCTACGAGCAGTACTTC.

This clonotype has a count of ten or more. The chain couples TRBV4-1 to TRBJ2-5, with TRBD2 matching 7 bases. The CDR3 sequence is 16 residues long. The germline V gene encodes CDR1 MGHRA and CDR2 YSYEKL. The trim removed 1 base at V and 4 bases at J, leaving 9 bases unmatched. The CDR3 is CASSQVAGELGETQYF. CDR3 nucleotides: TGCGCCAGCAGCCAAGTGGCGGGGGAATTGGGAGAGACCCAGTACTTC.

As for this clonotype: This could be a read error, since a much larger clone is one nucleotide away. The chain employs TRBV29-1 and TRBJ2-7; D might be TRBD2 (6 bases). V lost 1 base to trimming and J lost 2 bases, with 18 bases between them. Germline-derived CDR1 and CDR2 are SQVTM and ANQGSEA. The CDR3 extends over 16 amino acids. This CDR3 reads CSVEGDSGGEAYEQYF. The CDR3 DNA follows: TGCAGCGTTGAAGGAGATAGCGGCGGTGAGGCCTACGAGCAGTACTTC.

Ten or more counts support this clonotype. This chain connects TRBV28 to TRBJ2-5; 9 nucleotides line up with TRBD2. The CDR3 is made up of 16 amino acids. CDR1 and CDR2 (germline): MDHEN, SYDVKM. Losses at the gene ends were 5 bases for V and 7 bases for J; bases not matched to a gene: 14. CDR3 in amino acids: CASSPLASGIRGTQYF. The CDR3 coding sequence is TGTGCCAGCAGTCCCTTAGCTAGCGGGATCAGAGGGACCCAGTACTTC. The full variable domain, in which reference TRBV28 and TRBJ2-5 provide the parts outside the CDR3, is DVKVTQSSRYLVKRTGEKVFLECVQDMDHENMFWYRQDPGLGLRLIYFSYDVKMKEKGDIPEGYSVSREKKERFSLILESASTNQTSMYLCASSPLASGIRGTQYFGPGTRLLVL.

As regards this clonotype: Since a much larger clone is just one base distant, this may be a read error. This chain uses TRBV6-2 or TRBV6-3 with TRBJ2-1, with TRBD1 matching 9 bases. The CDR3 loop spans 20 amino acids. Germline V lookup: CDR1 MNHEY, CDR2 SVGEGT. The CDR3 spells CSSSYSEGDRVRRRVNEQFF. The CDR3 coding sequence is TGTTCCAGCAGTTACTCGGAGGGGGACAGGGTAAGAAGAAGGGTCAATGAGCAGTTCTTC.

This clonotype appeared many times. V usage is TRBV9 and J usage is TRBJ2-7; 7 bases line up with TRBD1. The germline CDR1 and CDR2 sequences are SGDLS and YYNGEE. After removal of 0 bases from V and 0 bases from J, the junction contained 9 bases not matched to a gene. This CDR3 has 17 residues. In nucleotides, the CDR3 is TGTGCCAGCAGCGTAGCTGCAGGACAGGAAAGCTCCTACGAGCAGTACTTC. Protein: CASSVAAGQESSYEQYF.